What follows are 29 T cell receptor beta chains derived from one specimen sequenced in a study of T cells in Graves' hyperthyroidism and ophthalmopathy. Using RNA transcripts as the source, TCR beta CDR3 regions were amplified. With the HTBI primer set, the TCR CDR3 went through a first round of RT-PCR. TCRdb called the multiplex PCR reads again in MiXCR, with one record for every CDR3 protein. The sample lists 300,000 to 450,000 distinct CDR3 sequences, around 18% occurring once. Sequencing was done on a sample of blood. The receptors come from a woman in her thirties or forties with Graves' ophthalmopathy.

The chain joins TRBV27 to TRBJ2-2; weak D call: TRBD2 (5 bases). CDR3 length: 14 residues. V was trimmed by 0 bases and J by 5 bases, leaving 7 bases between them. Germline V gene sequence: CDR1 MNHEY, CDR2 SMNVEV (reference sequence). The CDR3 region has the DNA TGTGCCAGCAGTTTATCACGGGGTACCGGGGAGCTGTTTTTT. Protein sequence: CASSLSRGTGELFF.

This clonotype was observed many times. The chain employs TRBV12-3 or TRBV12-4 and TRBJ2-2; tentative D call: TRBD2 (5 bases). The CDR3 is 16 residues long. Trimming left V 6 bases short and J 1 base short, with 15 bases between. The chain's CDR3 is CASSQLGGRNTGELFF. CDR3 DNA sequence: TGTGCCAGCAGCCAACTGGGCGGGCGGAACACCGGGGAGCTGTTTTTT.

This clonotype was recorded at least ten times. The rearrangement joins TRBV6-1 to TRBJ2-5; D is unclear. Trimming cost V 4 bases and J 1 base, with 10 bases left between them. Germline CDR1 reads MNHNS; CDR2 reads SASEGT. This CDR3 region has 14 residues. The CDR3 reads CASSVGRIQETQYF. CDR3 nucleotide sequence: TGTGCCAGCAGTGTGGGCCGGATCCAAGAGACCCAGTACTTC.

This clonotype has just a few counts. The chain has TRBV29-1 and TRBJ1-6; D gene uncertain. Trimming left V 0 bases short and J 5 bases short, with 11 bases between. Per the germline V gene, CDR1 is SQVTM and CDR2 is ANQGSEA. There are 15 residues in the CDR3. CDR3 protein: CSVEDLRSNNSPLHF. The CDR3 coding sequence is TGCAGCGTTGAAGATCTAAGGAGCAATAATTCACCCCTCCACTTT.

CDR3 DNA sequence: TGTGCCAGCAGCTACACGGCGTACCAAGAGACCCAGTACTTC. Protein: CASSYTAYQETQYF. The rearrangement links TRBV7-9 to TRBJ2-5; D call uncertain. The CDR3 is 14 residues long. V was cut by 4 bases and J by 0 bases, with 9 bases left in between. Germline CDR1 is SEHNR and CDR2 is FQNEAQ (reference sequence).

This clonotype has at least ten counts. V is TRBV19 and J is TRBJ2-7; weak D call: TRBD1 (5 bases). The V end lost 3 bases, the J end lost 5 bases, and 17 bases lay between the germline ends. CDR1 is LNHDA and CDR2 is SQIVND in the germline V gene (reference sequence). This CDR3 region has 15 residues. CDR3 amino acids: CASSISLAWGHEQYF. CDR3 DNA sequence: TGTGCCAGTAGTATTTCCCTGGCATGGGGCCACGAGCAGTACTTC.

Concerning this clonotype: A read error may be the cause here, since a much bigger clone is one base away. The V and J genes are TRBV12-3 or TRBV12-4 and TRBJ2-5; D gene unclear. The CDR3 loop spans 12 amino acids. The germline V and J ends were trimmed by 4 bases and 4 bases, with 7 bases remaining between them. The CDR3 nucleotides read TGTGCCAGCAGTTGGGCAGGAGAGACCCAGTACTTC. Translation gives CASSWAGETQYF.

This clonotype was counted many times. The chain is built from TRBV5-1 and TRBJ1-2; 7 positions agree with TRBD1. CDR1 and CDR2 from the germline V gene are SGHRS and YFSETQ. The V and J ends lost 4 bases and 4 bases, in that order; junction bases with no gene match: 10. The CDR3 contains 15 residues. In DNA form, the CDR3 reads TGCGCCAGCAGCAAAGGACAGGCAGATTCCTATGGCTACACCTTC. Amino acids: CASSKGQADSYGYTF.

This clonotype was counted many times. In nucleotides, the CDR3 is TGTGCCAGCAGTCAAATTAGCAATCAGCCCCAGCATTTT. Amino acids: CASSQISNQPQHF. The chain joins TRBV6-2 or TRBV6-3 to TRBJ1-5; no definite D call. The CDR3 spans 13 residues. V was shortened by 5 bases and J by 0 bases, with 5 bases between the two germline ends. CDR1 and CDR2 from the germline V gene are MNHEY and SVGEGT.

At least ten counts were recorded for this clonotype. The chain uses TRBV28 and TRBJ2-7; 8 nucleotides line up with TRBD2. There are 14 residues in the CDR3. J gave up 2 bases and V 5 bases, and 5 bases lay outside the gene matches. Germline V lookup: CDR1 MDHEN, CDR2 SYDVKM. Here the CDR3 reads CASSMVAGTYEQYF. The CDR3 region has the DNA TGTGCCAGCAGTATGGTAGCGGGGACCTACGAGCAGTACTTC.

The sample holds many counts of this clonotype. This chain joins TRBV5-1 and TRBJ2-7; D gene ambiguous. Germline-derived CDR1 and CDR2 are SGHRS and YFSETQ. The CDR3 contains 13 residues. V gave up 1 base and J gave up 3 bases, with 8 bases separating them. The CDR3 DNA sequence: TGCGCCAGCAGCTTGTCCCAGTACTACGAGCAGTACTTC. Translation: CASSLSQYYEQYF. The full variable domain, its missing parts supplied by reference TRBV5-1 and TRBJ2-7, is KAGVTQTPRYLIKTRGQQVTLSCSPISGHRSVSWYQQTPGQGLQFLFEYFSETQRNKGNFPGRFSGRQFSNSRSEMNVSTLELGDSALYLCASSLSQYYEQYFGPGTRLTVT.

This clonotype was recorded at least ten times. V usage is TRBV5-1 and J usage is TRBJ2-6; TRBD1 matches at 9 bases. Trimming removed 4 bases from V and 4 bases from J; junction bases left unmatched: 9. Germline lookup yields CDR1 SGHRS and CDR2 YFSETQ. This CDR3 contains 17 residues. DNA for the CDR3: TGCGCCAGCAGCCTCCGGACAGGGGTGGTGGGGGCCAACGTCCTGACTTTC. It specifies CASSLRTGVVGANVLTF.

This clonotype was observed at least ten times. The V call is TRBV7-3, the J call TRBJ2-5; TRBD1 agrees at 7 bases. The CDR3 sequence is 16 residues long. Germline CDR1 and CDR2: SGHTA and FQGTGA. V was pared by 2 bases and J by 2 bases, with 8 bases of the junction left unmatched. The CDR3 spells CASSLGQARTQETQYF. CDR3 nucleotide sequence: TGTGCCAGCAGCTTAGGACAGGCGAGGACACAAGAGACCCAGTACTTC. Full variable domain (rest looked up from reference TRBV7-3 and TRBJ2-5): GAGVSQTPSNKVTEKGKYVELRCDPISGHTALYWYRQSLGQGPEFLIYFQGTGAADDSGLPNDRFFAVRPEGSVSTLKIQRTERGDSAVYLCASSLGQARTQETQYFGPGTRLLVL.

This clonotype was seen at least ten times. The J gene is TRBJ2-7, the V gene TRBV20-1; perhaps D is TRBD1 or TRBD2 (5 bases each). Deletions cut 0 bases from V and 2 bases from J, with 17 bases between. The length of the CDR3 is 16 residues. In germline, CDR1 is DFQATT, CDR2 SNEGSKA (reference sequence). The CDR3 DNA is TGCAGTGCTAGAGATATTCGGGGCGGACCCACCTACGAGCAGTACTTC. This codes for CSARDIRGGPTYEQYF.

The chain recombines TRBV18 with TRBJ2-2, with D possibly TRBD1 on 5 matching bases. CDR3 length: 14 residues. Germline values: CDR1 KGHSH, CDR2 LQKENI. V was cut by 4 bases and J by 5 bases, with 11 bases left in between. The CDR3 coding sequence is TGTGCCAGCTCACTCAAACAGGCGACCGGGGAGCTGTTTTTT. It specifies CASSLKQATGELFF.

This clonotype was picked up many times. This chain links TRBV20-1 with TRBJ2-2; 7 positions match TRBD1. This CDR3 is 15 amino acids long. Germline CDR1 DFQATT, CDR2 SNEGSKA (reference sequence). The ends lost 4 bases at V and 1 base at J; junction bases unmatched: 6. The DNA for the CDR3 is TGCAGTGCTACTCGGACAGGACGGAACACCGGGGAGCTGTTTTTT. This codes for CSATRTGRNTGELFF.

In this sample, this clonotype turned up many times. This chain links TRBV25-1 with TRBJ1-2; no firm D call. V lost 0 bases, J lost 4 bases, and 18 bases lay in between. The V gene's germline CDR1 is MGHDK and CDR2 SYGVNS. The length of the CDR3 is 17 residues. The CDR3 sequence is CASSEYLTTPFGYGYTF. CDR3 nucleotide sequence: TGTGCCAGCAGTGAATACCTCACGACTCCGTTCGGCTATGGCTACACCTTC.

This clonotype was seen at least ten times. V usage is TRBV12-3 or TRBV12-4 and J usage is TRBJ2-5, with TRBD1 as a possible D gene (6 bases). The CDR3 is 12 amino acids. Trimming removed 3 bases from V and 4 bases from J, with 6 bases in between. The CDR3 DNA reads TGTGCCAGCAGTTTGGGGGCAGAGACCCAGTACTTC. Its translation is CASSLGAETQYF.

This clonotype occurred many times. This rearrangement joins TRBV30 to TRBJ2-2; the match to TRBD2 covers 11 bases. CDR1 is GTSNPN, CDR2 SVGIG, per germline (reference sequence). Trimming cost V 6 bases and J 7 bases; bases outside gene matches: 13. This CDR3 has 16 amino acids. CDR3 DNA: TGTGCCTGCGCCTCTTCTAGCGGGAGGTGGGGCGGGGAGCTGTTTTTT. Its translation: CACASSSGRWGGELFF.

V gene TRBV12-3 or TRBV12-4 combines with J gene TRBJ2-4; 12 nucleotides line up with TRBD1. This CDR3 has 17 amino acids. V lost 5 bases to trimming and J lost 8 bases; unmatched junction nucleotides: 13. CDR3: CASSRAGTGGSVYIQYF. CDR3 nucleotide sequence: TGTGCCAGCAGTCGTGCCGGGACAGGGGGCTCTGTGTACATTCAGTACTTC.

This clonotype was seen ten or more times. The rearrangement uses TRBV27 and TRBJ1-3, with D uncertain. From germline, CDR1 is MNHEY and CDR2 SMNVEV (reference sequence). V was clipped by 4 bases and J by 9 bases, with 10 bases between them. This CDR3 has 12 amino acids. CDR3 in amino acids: CASSSRAGTIYF. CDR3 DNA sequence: TGTGCCAGCAGTTCCCGGGCAGGCACCATATATTTT.

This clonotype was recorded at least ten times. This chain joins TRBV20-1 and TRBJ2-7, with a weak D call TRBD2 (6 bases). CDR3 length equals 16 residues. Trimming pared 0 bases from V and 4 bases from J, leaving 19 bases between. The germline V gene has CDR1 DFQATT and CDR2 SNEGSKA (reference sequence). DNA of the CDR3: TGCAGTGCTAGAGATGGATTATCGGAGGGTGTTTACGAGCAGTACTTC. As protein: CSARDGLSEGVYEQYF.

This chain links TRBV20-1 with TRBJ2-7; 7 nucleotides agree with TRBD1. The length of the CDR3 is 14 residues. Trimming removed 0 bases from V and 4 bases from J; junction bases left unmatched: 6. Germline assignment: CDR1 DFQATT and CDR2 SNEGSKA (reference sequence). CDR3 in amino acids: CSARDIDREYEQYF. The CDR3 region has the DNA TGCAGTGCTAGAGATATCGACAGGGAATACGAGCAGTACTTC.

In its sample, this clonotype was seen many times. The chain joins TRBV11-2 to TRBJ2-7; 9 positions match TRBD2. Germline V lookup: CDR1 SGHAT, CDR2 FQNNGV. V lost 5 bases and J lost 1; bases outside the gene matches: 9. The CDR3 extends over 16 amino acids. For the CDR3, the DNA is TGTGCCAGCAGCCGGCCTAGCGGGGAGGGATCCTACGAGCAGTACTTC. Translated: CASSRPSGEGSYEQYF.

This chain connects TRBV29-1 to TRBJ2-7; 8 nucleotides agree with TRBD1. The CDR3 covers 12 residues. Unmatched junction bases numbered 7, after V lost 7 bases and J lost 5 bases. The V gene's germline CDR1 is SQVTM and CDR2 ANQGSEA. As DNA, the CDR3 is TGCAGCGCCCAGGGGGCCTCGGACGAGCAGTACTTC. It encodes CSAQGASDEQYF.

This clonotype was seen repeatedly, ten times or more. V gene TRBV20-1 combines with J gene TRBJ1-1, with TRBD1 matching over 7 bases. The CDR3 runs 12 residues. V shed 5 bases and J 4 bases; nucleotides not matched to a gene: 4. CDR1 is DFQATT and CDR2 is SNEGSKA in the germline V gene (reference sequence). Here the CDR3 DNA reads TGCAGTGCTTTGGACAGGCTCACTGAAGCTTTCTTT. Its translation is CSALDRLTEAFF.

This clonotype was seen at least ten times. CDR3 in DNA: TGCGCCAGCAGCCCCAGGGGGCCGGACGAGCAGTACTTC. It encodes CASSPRGPDEQYF. The gene calls are TRBV5-1 and TRBJ2-7, with TRBD1 identical over 8 bases. The trim removed 4 bases at V and 5 bases at J, leaving 5 bases unmatched. Germline V lookup: CDR1 SGHRS, CDR2 YFSETQ. The CDR3 spans 13 residues.

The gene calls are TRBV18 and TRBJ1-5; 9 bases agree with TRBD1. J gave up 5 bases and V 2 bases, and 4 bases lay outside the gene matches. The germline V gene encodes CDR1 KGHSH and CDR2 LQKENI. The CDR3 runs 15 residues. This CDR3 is CASSPNTGGDQPQHF. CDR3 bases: TGTGCCAGCTCACCAAATACAGGGGGCGATCAGCCCCAGCATTTT.

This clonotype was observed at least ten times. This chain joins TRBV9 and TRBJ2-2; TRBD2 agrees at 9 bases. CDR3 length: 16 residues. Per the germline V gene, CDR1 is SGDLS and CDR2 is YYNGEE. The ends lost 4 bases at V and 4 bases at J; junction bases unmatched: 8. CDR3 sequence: CASSLVTSGRTGELFF. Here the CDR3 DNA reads TGTGCCAGCAGCCTTGTGACTAGCGGTCGCACCGGGGAGCTGTTTTTT.